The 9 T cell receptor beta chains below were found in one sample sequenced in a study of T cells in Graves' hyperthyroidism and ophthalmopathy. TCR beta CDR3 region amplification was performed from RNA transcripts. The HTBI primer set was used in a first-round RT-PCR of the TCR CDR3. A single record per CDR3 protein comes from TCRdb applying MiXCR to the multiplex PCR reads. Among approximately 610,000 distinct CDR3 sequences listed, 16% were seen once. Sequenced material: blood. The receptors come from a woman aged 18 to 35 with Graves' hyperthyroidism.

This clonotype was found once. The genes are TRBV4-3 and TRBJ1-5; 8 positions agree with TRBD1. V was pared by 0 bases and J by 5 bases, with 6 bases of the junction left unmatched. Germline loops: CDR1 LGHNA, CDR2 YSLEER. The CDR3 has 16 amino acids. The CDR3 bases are TGCGCCAGCAGCCAAGAAGGGACAGGCCTATATCAGCCCCAGCATTTT. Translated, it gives CASSQEGTGLYQPQHF.

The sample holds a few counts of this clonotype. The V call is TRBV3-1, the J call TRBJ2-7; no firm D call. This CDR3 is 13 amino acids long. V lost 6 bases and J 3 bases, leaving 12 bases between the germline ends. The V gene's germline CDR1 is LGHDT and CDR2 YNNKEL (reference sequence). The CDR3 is CASSQFRGYEQYF. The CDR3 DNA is TGTGCCAGCAGTCAATTTCGAGGCTACGAGCAGTACTTC.

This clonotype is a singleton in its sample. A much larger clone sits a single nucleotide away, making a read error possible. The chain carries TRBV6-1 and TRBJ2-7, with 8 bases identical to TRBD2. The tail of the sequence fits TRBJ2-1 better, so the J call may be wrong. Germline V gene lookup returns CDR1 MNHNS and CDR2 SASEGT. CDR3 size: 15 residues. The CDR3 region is CASSERLAYTYEQFF. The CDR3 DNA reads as TGTGCCAGCAGTGAACGACTAGCGTATACCTACGAGCAGTTCTTC.

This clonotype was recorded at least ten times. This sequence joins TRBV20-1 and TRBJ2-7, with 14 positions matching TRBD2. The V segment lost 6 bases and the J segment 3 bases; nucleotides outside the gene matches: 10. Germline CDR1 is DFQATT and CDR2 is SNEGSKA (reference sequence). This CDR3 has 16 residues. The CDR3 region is CSARRLAGGVVYEQYF. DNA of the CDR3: TGCAGTGCCAGACGACTAGCGGGGGGGGTGGTCTACGAGCAGTACTTC.

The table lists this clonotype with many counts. The CDR3 sequence: CASSFPDGGPYNEQFF. CDR3 DNA: TGTGCCAGCAGTTTCCCCGACGGGGGGCCTTACAATGAGCAGTTCTTC. V gene TRBV12-3 or TRBV12-4 combines with J gene TRBJ2-1; D is possibly TRBD2 (7 bases). Trimming took off 3 bases at V and 4 bases at J, with 16 bases between the two ends. The CDR3 consists of 16 residues.

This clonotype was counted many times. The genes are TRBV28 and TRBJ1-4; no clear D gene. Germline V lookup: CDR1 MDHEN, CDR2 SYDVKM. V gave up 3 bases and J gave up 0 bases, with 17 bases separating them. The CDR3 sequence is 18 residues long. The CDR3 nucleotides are TGTGCCAGCAGTTTTGGTATTGGAGGAGAAGCAACTAATGAAAAACTGTTTTTT. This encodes CASSFGIGGEATNEKLFF.

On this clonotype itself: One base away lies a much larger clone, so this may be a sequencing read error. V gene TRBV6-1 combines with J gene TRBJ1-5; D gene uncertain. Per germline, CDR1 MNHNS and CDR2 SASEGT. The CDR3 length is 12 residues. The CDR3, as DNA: TGTGCCAGCAATGAATGGGGTCAGCCCCAGCATTTT. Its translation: CASNEWGQPQHF.

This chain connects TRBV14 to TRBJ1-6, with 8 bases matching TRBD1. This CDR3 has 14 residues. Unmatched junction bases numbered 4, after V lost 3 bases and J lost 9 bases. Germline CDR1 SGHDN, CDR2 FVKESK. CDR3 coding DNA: TGTGCCAGCAGCCAGGGGACAGGTACTTCACCCCTCCACTTT. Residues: CASSQGTGTSPLHF.

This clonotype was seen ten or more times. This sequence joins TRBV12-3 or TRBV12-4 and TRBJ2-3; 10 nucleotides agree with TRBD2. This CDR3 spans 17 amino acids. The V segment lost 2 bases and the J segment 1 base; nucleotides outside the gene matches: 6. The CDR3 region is CASSLRSGGAGTDTQYF. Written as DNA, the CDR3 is TGTGCCAGCAGTTTACGGAGCGGGGGGGCGGGCACAGATACGCAGTATTTT.